This is a list of T cell receptor beta chains from one sample in a study of response to subunit inactivated influenza vaccine. TCRdb re-derived calls from the RT-PCR reads in MiXCR, one entry per CDR3 protein. Of around 650,000 distinct CDR3 sequences listed, 15% to 19% are singletons. Material: PBMCs from blood, obtained about 13 days after vaccination. The source is a man between 45 and 60 years old who received an inactivated influenza vaccine. Both conserved end residues are part of each CDR3. A D gene is named only where the DNA matches it firmly. Only part of the rows carry a size: once, few, many, or a class if the clone is expanded.

J,size,D,V,DNA,CDR3
TRBJ1-2,NA,TRBD1,TRBV2,TGTGCCAGCAGTGTTTTTAAGGGACAGAGCTATGGCTACACCTTC,CASSVFKGQSYGYTF
TRBJ2-1,NA,NA,TRBV6-5,TGTGCCAGCAGGTATGACGCCAGCTCCTACAATGAGCAGTTCTTC,CASRYDASSYNEQFF
TRBJ1-4,NA,NA,TRBV28,TGTGCCAGCAGTTTGTGGACGCAGAAACTGTTTTTT,CASSLWTQKLFF
TRBJ2-5,few,NA,TRBV18,TGTGCCAGCTCACCTTTCAGGGAGACCCAGTACTTC,CASSPFRETQYF
TRBJ2-1,few,TRBD2,TRBV12-3/TRBV12-4,TGTGCCAGCAGCAATGGACTAGTCACAAATGAGCAGTTCTTC,CASSNGLVTNEQFF
TRBJ1-1,NA,NA,TRBV4-1,TGCGCCAGCAGCCAAGAAGCCGTTTCGAACACTGAAGCTTTCTTT,CASSQEAVSNTEAFF
TRBJ2-7,few,NA,TRBV20-1,TGCAGTGCTAGAGATGGAGGAGTTACCTCCTACGAGCAGTACTTC,CSARDGGVTSYEQYF
TRBJ2-2,many,NA,TRBV11-2,TGTGCCAGCAGCTTGGGGGTGATCGGGGAGCTGTTTTTT,CASSLGVIGELFF
TRBJ2-3,NA,NA,TRBV7-2,TGTGCCAGCAGCTTCTCGGTTTATAGGGCAGATACGCAGAATTTT,CASSFSVYRADTQNF
TRBJ2-7,NA,NA,TRBV7-6,TGTGCCAGCAGCTCCGAGGACAGCCACGGTCAGTACTTC,CASSSEDSHGQYF
TRBJ1-1,NA,NA,TRBV5-1,TGCGCCAGCAGCACTACAGGGTCTGAAGCTTTCTTT,CASSTTGSEAFF
TRBJ2-1,few,NA,TRBV6-2/TRBV6-3,TGTGCCAGCAAATCGGGAGAGAATGAGCAGTTCTTC,CASKSGENEQFF
TRBJ2-5,many,NA,TRBV4-1,TGCGCCAGCAGCCCGGGGGTGAACCAAGAGACCCAGTACTTC,CASSPGVNQETQYF
TRBJ2-1,few,NA,TRBV15,TGTGCCACCAGGGACGGATACAATGAGCAGTTCTTC,CATRDGYNEQFF
TRBJ2-7,NA,NA,TRBV5-1,TGCGCCAGCAGACAGTGGGCGGGCGGCGAGCAGTACTTC,CASRQWAGGEQYF
TRBJ2-3,NA,TRBD1,TRBV7-6,TGTGCCAGCAGCTTAGGGCTGATTAAGGGACAGGGGAACACAGATACGCAGTATTTT,CASSLGLIKGQGNTDTQYF
TRBJ2-2,NA,TRBD1,TRBV28,TGTGCCAGCAGTTTGGGCCAGGGGGCAGTCACCGGGGAGCTGTTTTTT,CASSLGQGAVTGELFF
TRBJ2-1,NA,NA,TRBV20-1,TGCAGTGCCGGGACCCCAACAAACAATGAGCAGTTCTTC,CSAGTPTNNEQFF
TRBJ1-6,few,NA,TRBV5-1,TGCGCCAGCAGCTTCGCCACAGGGCTTTCACCCCTCCACTTT,CASSFATGLSPLHF
TRBJ1-3,many,NA,TRBV6-2/TRBV6-3,TGTGCCAGCAGCAAGACAGGATCTGGAAACACCATATATTTT,CASSKTGSGNTIYF